This section outlines one T cell receptor (beta chain) sequence together with its context. Its target is not known. The sample belongs to a study of shared clonotypes between healthy human individuals. Study outcomes and limitations: Generation probability values for non-shared clonotypes were lower than those for clonotypes shared by all four donors.

Method: immunoSEQ multiplex PCR; TCRdb's copy keeps in-frame clones and lacks some. The sample contains about 2.1 million clones, 93% of which appear only once. It was CD45RO-negative cells, positively selected for CCR7, that made up naive CD8 cells, with terminally differentiated effector memory CD45RA+ cells excluded. This TCR was sampled from a man between 18 and 29 years old in good health. Some clones in this sample may be carry-over from other donors' samples. Sequencing was carried out using naive CD8+ T cells from PBMCs.

CDR3 nucleotides: TGTGCCAGCAGACTTCCGGGACAATACGAGCAGTACTTC. It codes for CASRLPGQYEQYF. This chain links TRBV28 with TRBJ2-7; D is perhaps TRBD1 (6 bases). The length of the CDR3 is 13 residues. Between the trimmed V and J ends, which lost 6 bases and 4 bases, there was a span of 13 bases. Looked up from germline, CDR1 is MDHEN and CDR2 is SYDVKM.